Listed below are T cell receptor beta chains from one sample, sequenced in a study of T cells after yellow fever vaccination. MiXCR was run by TCRdb on the 5' RACE reads, yielding one entry per CDR3 protein. The sample has about 85,000 distinct CDR3 sequences, roughly 14% seen once. The source was CD8+ T cells not binding an NS4B(214-222) dextramer, sorted from PBMCs, collected approximately 20 days after the first yellow fever vaccination. All receptors derive from a man aged 18 to 29 who received the YFV17D yellow fever vaccine. The CDR3 runs from the conserved cysteine through the conserved F or W. A D gene is named only where the DNA matches it firmly. A row's size may be missing; if present it is once, few, many or a size class.

>TRBV4-1|.|TRBD2|TRBJ2-1
CASSQVAGLNEQFF
TGCGCCAGCAGCCAAGTAGCGGGGTTAAATGAGCAGTTCTTC
>TRBV5-5|few|TRBD1|TRBJ1-1
CASSSFGTGETEAFF
TGTGCCAGCAGCTCTTTCGGGACAGGGGAAACTGAAGCTTTCTTT
>TRBV4-1|few|.|TRBJ2-7
CASSQRQFLEQYF
TGCGCCAGCAGCCAGAGACAGTTTCTCGAGCAGTACTTC
>TRBV5-4|.|.|TRBJ2-3
CASSFVGRGEDTQYF
TGTGCCAGCAGCTTCGTGGGCAGGGGGGAAGATACGCAGTATTTT
>TRBV5-1|few|.|TRBJ1-1
CASSLVREAEAFF
TGCGCCAGCAGCTTGGTCCGGGAGGCTGAAGCTTTCTTT
>TRBV25-1|.|TRBD1|TRBJ1-5
CASRLRGGQSCQPQHF
TGTGCCAGCAGACTCCGGGGGGGACAGAGCTGTCAGCCCCAGCATTTT
>TRBV6-5|few|.|TRBJ2-5
CASSNRNQETQYF
TGTGCCAGCAGTAACAGGAACCAAGAGACCCAGTACTTC
>TRBV29-1|few|TRBD1|TRBJ1-5
CSASTTGSNQPQHF
TGCAGCGCCTCAACGACAGGGAGTAATCAGCCCCAGCATTTT
>TRBV15|few|.|TRBJ2-7
CATSRDAGTYEQYF
TGTGCCACCAGCAGAGATGCGGGGACCTACGAGCAGTACTTC
>TRBV24-1|many|.|TRBJ2-5
CATSDLREETQYF
TGTGCCACCAGTGATTTGAGGGAAGAGACCCAGTACTTC
>TRBV3-1|many|.|TRBJ2-2
CASSQAITVTANTGELFF
TGTGCCAGCAGCCAAGCGATTACGGTGACCGCGAACACCGGGGAGCTGTTTTTT
>TRBV15|few|.|TRBJ2-2
CATSSRGPGELFF
TGTGCCACCAGCTCCAGGGGACCCGGGGAGCTGTTTTTT
>TRBV29-1|few|.|TRBJ1-2
CSVKTVYGYTF
TGCAGCGTAAAAACGGTTTATGGCTACACCTTC
>TRBV29-1|.|.|TRBJ2-1
CSVLTKGEQFF
TGCAGCGTCTTGACTAAGGGGGAGCAGTTCTTC
>TRBV6-2/TRBV6-3|few|.|TRBJ2-5
CASSPLVSQETQYF
TGTGCCAGCAGCCCATTAGTGAGCCAAGAGACCCAGTACTTC
>TRBV7-9|.|.|TRBJ1-2
CASSLELIGAPNYGYTF
TGTGCCAGCAGCTTAGAACTGATTGGCGCCCCTAACTATGGCTACACCTTC
>TRBV7-8|.|.|TRBJ2-4
CASSSPGAKNIQYF
TGTGCCAGCAGTTCCCCCGGGGCCAAAAACATTCAGTACTTC
>TRBV14|.|TRBD2|TRBJ2-1
CASSQPGTRRNEQFF
TGTGCCAGCAGCCAACCCGGGACTAGAAGGAATGAGCAGTTCTTC
>TRBV5-8|few|TRBD1|TRBJ2-4
CASRYRDRGNKNIQYF
TGTGCCAGCAGATACCGGGACAGGGGCAACAAAAACATTCAGTACTTC
>TRBV4-3|few|TRBD1|TRBJ1-1
CASSQEAGGRSTEAFF
TGCGCCAGCAGCCAAGAGGCAGGGGGCCGAAGCACTGAAGCTTTCTTT
>TRBV11-3|.|TRBD1|TRBJ2-3
CASSLRTGGSVDTQYF
TGTGCCAGCAGCTTGCGCACAGGGGGCTCGGTCGATACGCAGTATTTT
>TRBV12-3/TRBV12-4|.|.|TRBJ1-2
CASSFFGDSRSF
TGTGCCAGCAGTTTCTTCGGGGACTCTCGCTCCTTC
>TRBV20-1|few|TRBD1|TRBJ2-1
CSARNGDRGYNEQFF
TGCAGTGCCCGGAACGGCGACAGGGGCTACAATGAGCAGTTCTTC
>TRBV7-6|many|.|TRBJ2-1
CASSLAGGRYEQFF
TGTGCCAGCAGCTTAGCGGGGGGCCGATATGAGCAGTTCTTC